The rows below give T cell receptor beta chains drawn from one sample of a study of human thymus T cells. Using immunoSEQ multiplex PCR, the repertoire was profiled, and TCRdb retains in-frame clones only, with some absent. The table has approximately 70,000 clones, roughly 95% seen once; the top ten hold 0.034%. The sample comprised thymus tissue. These TCRs come from a girl less than two years old with a congenital heart defect but otherwise immunologically healthy. Each CDR3 is given with its conserved first and last residue. A D gene is named only where the DNA matches it firmly. The listing skips clone size in some rows; elsewhere it reads once, few, many or a size class.

>TRBV28|.|TRBJ2-7|.
CANSYEQYF
TGTGCCAACTCCTACGAGCAGTACTTC
>TRBV5-4|.|TRBJ2-3|TRBD2
CASSLDAAGLSTDTQYF
TGTGCCAGCAGCTTGGACGCAGCGGGACTGAGCACAGATACGCAGTATTTT
>TRBV6-1|.|TRBJ1-1|.
CASSEDGGRGNTEAFF
TGTGCCAGCAGTGAAGATGGGGGAAGGGGGAACACTGAAGCTTTCTTT
>TRBV30|.|TRBJ1-2|.
CAWNLGGGYGYTF
TGTGCCTGGAACCTAGGAGGGGGGTATGGCTACACCTTC
>TRBV5-1|.|TRBJ2-4|.
CASSLAGGFLAKNIQYF
TGCGCCAGCAGCTTGGCGGGCGGGTTTTTAGCCAAAAACATTCAGTACTTC
>TRBV6-1|once|TRBJ2-3|TRBD2
CASSEATSGSRNTQYF
TGTGCCAGCAGTGAAGCGACTAGCGGGAGCAGGAATACGCAGTATTTT
>TRBV19|.|TRBJ2-1|.
CASSTGTHSYNEQFF
TGTGCCAGTAGCACCGGGACACACTCCTACAATGAGCAGTTCTTC
>TRBV9|.|TRBJ2-1|TRBD2
CASSARTSGRVNEQFF
TGTGCCAGCAGCGCCCGGACTAGCGGGAGGGTAAATGAGCAGTTCTTC
>TRBV29-1|.|TRBJ2-5|.
CSGWIRFAQETQYF
TGCAGCGGCTGGATCCGCTTCGCCCAAGAGACCCAGTACTTC
>TRBV14|.|TRBJ2-3|TRBD2
CASSQVTGRPLTDTQYF
TGTGCCAGCAGCCAAGTTACCGGGAGGCCTCTCACAGATACGCAGTATTTT
>TRBV18|.|TRBJ1-5|.
CASSPGDRNQPQHF
TGTGCCAGCTCACCAGGGGACCGCAATCAGCCCCAGCATTTT
>TRBV7-6|few|TRBJ1-2|.
CASSLGRDRDGHYGYTF
TGTGCCAGCAGCTTAGGCCGTGACCGGGACGGACACTATGGCTACACCTTC
>TRBV25-1|.|TRBJ2-5|.
CASSEARPGETQYF
TGTGCCAGCAGTGAAGCAAGGCCTGGGGAGACCCAGTACTTC
>TRBV9|few|TRBJ2-1|TRBD2
CASSVRLAGVEQFF
TGTGCCAGCAGCGTAAGACTAGCGGGAGTTGAGCAGTTCTTC
>TRBV9|.|TRBJ2-1|TRBD2
CASSPSGRRGNEQFF
TGTGCCAGCAGCCCTAGCGGGAGGAGAGGCAATGAGCAGTTCTTC
>TRBV28|.|TRBJ1-3|.
CASSSTGSQNTIYF
TGTGCCAGCAGTTCAACAGGGTCCCAAAACACCATATATTTT
>TRBV5-8|.|TRBJ2-6|.
CASGSGSGANVLTF
TGTGCCAGCGGCTCAGGCTCTGGGGCCAACGTCCTGACTTTC
>TRBV12-5|.|TRBJ2-1|TRBD2
CASGSPWSVAGDYNEQFF
TGTGCTAGTGGTTCCCCCTGGTCGGTAGCGGGAGACTACAATGAGCAGTTCTTC
>TRBV7-9|.|TRBJ2-1|.
CASRGRSSYNEQFF
TGTGCCAGCAGGGGGCGTAGCTCCTACAATGAGCAGTTCTTC
>TRBV7-9|once|TRBJ2-1|.
CASKGRWEEGNEQFF
TGTGCCAGCAAGGGGCGGTGGGAGGAGGGCAATGAGCAGTTCTTC
>TRBV29-1|.|TRBJ2-1|.
CSVVLQEQFF
TGCAGCGTTGTACTCCAGGAGCAGTTCTTC
>TRBV2|.|TRBJ2-3|.
CASRVADSASTDTQYF
TGTGCCAGCAGGGTAGCGGATTCGGCTAGCACAGATACGCAGTATTTT
>TRBV27|.|TRBJ1-2|.
CASRPQARNYGYTF
TGTGCCAGCAGGCCCCAAGCTCGTAACTATGGCTACACCTTC
>TRBV6-1|once|TRBJ1-5|.
CASVRGGDQPQHF
TGTGCCAGCGTTCGGGGGGGGGATCAGCCCCAGCATTTT
>TRBV5-8|.|TRBJ1-1|.
CASSSDWWGPEGNTEAFF
TGTGCCAGCAGCTCTGATTGGTGGGGGCCTGAGGGAAACACTGAAGCTTTCTTT
>TRBV7-9|.|TRBJ2-7|TRBD2
CASAAGLASVGYEQYF
TGTGCCTCAGCAGCGGGGTTGGCAAGCGTGGGCTACGAGCAGTACTTC
>TRBV6-1|once|TRBJ1-1|.
CASTTSAGPNTEAFF
TGTGCCAGCACCACATCGGCCGGCCCGAACACTGAAGCTTTCTTT
>TRBV28|.|TRBJ1-1|TRBD1
CASGFSLTGGRNTEAFF
TGTGCCAGCGGATTTAGCCTGACAGGGGGCAGGAACACTGAAGCTTTCTTT